The present TCR beta chain was sequenced within a study of blood T cells in healthy people across ages. Study-level results: Fewer expanded clones and more diversity marked long-lived versus aged donors. Roughly linear declines in TCR beta diversity per million T cells occurred with age.

Turning to this clonotype: What it binds is not known.

Next came a second PCR, run for about 6 to 12 cycles, which used a sample-barcoded 5' primer along with a J-beta primer mix. From the 5' RACE reads, TCRdb called clonotypes with MiXCR, one entry per CDR3 protein. The data contain some 880,000 distinct CDR3 sequences, around 36% of them seen just once; the ten biggest clones take up about an eighth. The sequence came from a man aged 18-30 years in good health. The sequencing input was blood.

CDR3 region: CSAAESGRPYEQYF. The CDR3 bases are TGCAGCGCCGCAGAGAGCGGGCGGCCCTACGAGCAGTACTTC. The chain has TRBV29-1 and TRBJ2-5; TRBD2 might be the D (6 bases). The end of the DNA aligns better with TRBJ2-7, so the J call may be wrong. Germline CDR1 reads SQVTM; CDR2 reads ANQGSEA. The CDR3 contains 14 residues.